This note documents a single T cell receptor beta chain sequence. The antigen remains unidentified. At the DNA level, this CDR3 is encoded by other sequences in the same sample as well. The CDR3 covers 13 residues. Deletions cut 4 bases from V and 5 bases from J, with 9 bases between. Looked up from germline, CDR1 is SGHRS and CDR2 is YFSETQ. The source of the sample is a study of OX40 agonist ivuxolimab in advanced cancers. Here immunoSEQ multiplex PCR was the method, and the copy in TCRdb shows in-frame clones only, minus some. Of approximately 50,000 clones in the sample, 82% were seen once. Findings and limits, study-wide: The study found that CD8+ T cells averaged more expanded clones than CD4+.

This sequence joins TRBV5-1 and TRBJ1-4; D uncertain. This clonotype was obtained from an adult with an advanced solid tumor such as melanoma, head and neck, liver or kidney cancer. Here the sequenced sample was CD4+ or CD8+ T cells sorted from blood, taken in a trial of the OX40 agonist ivuxolimab. The CDR3 spells CASSPRLNEKLFF. The CDR3 nucleotides read TGCGCCAGCAGCCCCCGGCTAAATGAAAAACTGTTTTTT.